This T cell receptor beta chain was documented in a study of PD-L1 blockade in urothelial cancer. The assay was immunoSEQ multiplex PCR, and TCRdb's table has in-frame clones only and misses some. The data hold approximately 47,000 clones, with 82% observed a single time. V lost 1 base and J lost 1, with 7 bases in between. The CDR3 loop spans 14 amino acids. Germline values: CDR1 SGHTA, CDR2 FQGNSA. Documented time point: pretreatment peripheral blood. The specimen was PBMCs, collected around atezolizumab (anti-PD-L1) treatment. V usage is TRBV7-2 and J usage is TRBJ1-1, with D unclear. This TCR was recovered from a man between 45 and 60 years old with urothelial cancer. The CDR3: CASSLGSRNTEAFF. CDR3 coding DNA: TGTGCCAGCAGCTTAGGGTCTAGGAACACTGAAGCTTTCTTT.